The T cell receptor beta chain described here comes from a study of technical replicates of blood from a handful of donors. The CDR3 is 13 residues long. V was trimmed by 1 base and J by 5 bases, leaving 9 bases between them. CDR1 and CDR2 from the germline V gene are MGHDK and SYGVNS. Produced via immunoSEQ multiplex PCR; TCRdb's table is partial and in-frame only. The sample lists approximately 82,000 clones; roughly 95% were seen once. The specimen sequenced was T cells isolated from PBMCs. The TCR originated in a human donor in good health. The rearrangement joins TRBV25-1 to TRBJ2-7; possibly TRBD1 for D (5 bases). The DNA of the CDR3 is TGTGCCAGCAGTGAATTTGGCAGGGACGAGCAGTACTTC. Translating it yields CASSEFGRDEQYF.